This T cell receptor beta chain was sequenced for a study of cytomegalovirus exposure and HLA in healthy donors. The PCR was carried out with 60 Vbeta primers and 13 Jbeta primers. The assay was immunoSEQ multiplex PCR, and TCRdb's table has in-frame clones only and misses some. Found here are 250,000 to 350,000 clones, 86% of them singletons; the top ten hold around 3.7%. J was trimmed by 4 bases and V by 1 base; bases with no gene match: 4. The germline CDR1 and CDR2 sequences are SEHNR and FQNEAQ (reference sequence). There are 14 residues in the CDR3. Sequencing used PBMCs. The chain is built from TRBV7-9 and TRBJ2-7, with 7 bases fitting TRBD2. The sequence was collected from a man aged 35 to 55 in good health and CMV-seropositive. CDR3 sequence reads: CASSLDGGGYEQYF. CDR3 bases: TGTGCCAGCAGCTTAGATGGCGGGGGATACGAGCAGTACTTC. Full variable domain (missing parts from reference TRBV7-9 and TRBJ2-7): DTGVSQNPRHKITKRGQNVTFRCDPISEHNRLYWYRQTLGQGPEFLTYFQNEAQLEKSRLLSDRFSAERPKGSFSTLEIQRTEQGDSAMYLCASSLDGGGYEQYFGPGTRLTVT.